The 24 T cell receptor beta chains presented below share a single source sample, sequenced in a study of read filtering for tumor transcriptome and immune sequencing. The library was built from 400 ng RNA with molecular barcoded adaptors for alpha/delta and beta/gamma chains. TCRdb called the reads again in MiXCR, with one record for every CDR3 protein. The sample contains 50,000 to 65,000 distinct CDR3 sequences, about 12% of which appear only once. Sequences were obtained from a population of CD138-negative cells sorted from bone marrow. These receptors all stem from a donor at least 40 years old with multiple myeloma.

This clonotype was counted many times. The chain joins TRBV7-3 to TRBJ2-3, with D possibly being TRBD1 or TRBD2 (7 bases each). V gave up 4 bases and J gave up 3 bases, with 14 bases separating them. The germline CDR1 and CDR2 sequences are SGHTA and FQGTGA. The CDR3 runs to 15 residues. For the CDR3, the DNA is TGTGCCAGCAGCTCAGGGGGGGCCGGGACAGATACGCAGTATTTT. Translation gives CASSSGGAGTDTQYF.

This clonotype has a handful of counts. The V call is TRBV20-1, the J call TRBJ1-1, with 9 nucleotides matching TRBD1. The CDR3 is 13 residues long. Germline CDR1 is DFQATT and CDR2 is SNEGSKA (reference sequence). V was pared by 4 bases and J by 3 bases, with 3 bases of the junction left unmatched. CDR3 in DNA: TGCAGTGCTATTGGACAGGGGTACACTGAAGCTTTCTTT. Translating gives CSAIGQGYTEAFF.

In the case of this clonotype: Possible read error: a much larger clone is one base away. The chain combines TRBV24-1 with TRBJ1-2; D is uncertain. V was shortened by 8 bases and J by 7 bases, with 10 bases between the two germline ends. This CDR3 contains 11 residues. CDR1 and CDR2 (germline): KGHDR, SFDVKD. CDR3 in DNA: TGTGCCACCAAACGACACCCTGGCTACACCTTC. Its protein is CATKRHPGYTF.

This clonotype was observed a few times. This rearrangement joins TRBV3-1 to TRBJ2-7, with 8 bases identical to TRBD1. The CDR3 loop spans 14 amino acids. The germline CDR1 and CDR2 sequences are LGHDT and YNNKEL (reference sequence). Trimming at V came to 4 bases and at J to 4 bases, leaving 6 bases not matched to a gene. The CDR3 sequence: CASSPVRQGYEQYF. For the CDR3, the DNA is TGTGCCAGCAGCCCAGTCAGACAGGGGTACGAGCAGTACTTC.

This clonotype was seen at least ten times. V usage is TRBV7-9 and J usage is TRBJ1-1, with 10 positions matching TRBD1. The length of the CDR3 is 14 residues. V shed 5 bases and J 8 bases; nucleotides not matched to a gene: 8. The germline V gene has CDR1 SEHNR and CDR2 FQNEAQ (reference sequence). CDR3 amino acids: CASSQPGQGIEAFF. CDR3 bases: TGTGCCAGCAGCCAACCGGGACAGGGGATAGAAGCTTTCTTT. Using reference TRBV7-9 and TRBJ1-1 for the parts outside the CDR3, the full variable domain is DTGVSQNPRHKITKRGQNVTFRCDPISEHNRLYWYRQTLGQGPEFLTYFQNEAQLEKSRLLSDRFSAERPKGSFSTLEIQRTEQGDSAMYLCASSQPGQGIEAFFGQGTRLTVV.

This clonotype was found many times. The chain carries TRBV5-1 and TRBJ1-1; the match to TRBD1 covers 7 bases. The CDR3 sequence is 15 residues long. V lost 5 bases to trimming and J lost 0 bases; unmatched junction nucleotides: 7. Germline CDR1 and CDR2: SGHRS and YFSETQ. CDR3 region: CASREGTDMNTEAFF. Written as DNA, the CDR3 is TGCGCCAGCAGAGAAGGGACAGACATGAACACTGAAGCTTTCTTT.

This clonotype was counted at least ten times. The junction departs from the called germline gene at one end, perhaps through a read error. The rearrangement links TRBV7-7 to TRBJ2-5; 7 nucleotides line up with TRBD1. Germline-derived CDR1 and CDR2 are SSHAT and FNYEAQ (reference sequence). The CDR3 covers 16 residues. CDR3 nucleotide sequence: TGTGCTAGCAGCTTCGGGACAGTCCAAGACCAAGAGACCCAGTACTTC. Protein: CASSFGTVQDQETQYF.

This clonotype was counted ten times or more. This rearrangement joins TRBV12-3 or TRBV12-4 to TRBJ1-3, with 9 positions matching TRBD1. With 6 bases clipped from V and 0 bases from J, the junction kept 6 bases outside the gene matches. This CDR3 contains 16 residues. In DNA form, the CDR3 reads TGTGCCAGCAGACCCGGACAGGGGTTCTCTGGAAACACCATATATTTT. Protein product: CASRPGQGFSGNTIYF.

This clonotype occurred a few times. This rearrangement joins TRBV12-5 to TRBJ2-1; a possible D gene is TRBD1 (5 bases). Germline CDR1 is LGHNT and CDR2 is FRNRAP. The CDR3 has 15 residues. With 1 base removed from V and 1 base from J, the gap between germline ends came to 8 bases. Written as DNA, the CDR3 is TGTGCTAGTGGTTTGGGGGGCGCGTCCTACAATGAGCAGTTCTTC. As protein: CASGLGGASYNEQFF.

This clonotype has a count of ten or more. The gene calls are TRBV3-1 and TRBJ2-7; possible D gene TRBD2, 5 bases. The V gene's germline CDR1 is LGHDT and CDR2 YNNKEL (reference sequence). The CDR3 sequence is 13 residues long. The ends were cut back, 0 bases at V and 7 bases at J, with 10 bases in the middle. As DNA, the CDR3 is TGTGCCAGCAGCCAAGATAGCCGGGGAGAGCAGTACTTC. Its protein is CASSQDSRGEQYF.

The genes are TRBV27 and TRBJ2-3; TRBD2 matches 9 bases. CDR1 is MNHEY, CDR2 SMNVEV, per germline (reference sequence). This CDR3 spans 16 amino acids. Trimming removed 1 base from V and 2 bases from J; junction bases left unmatched: 4. Here the CDR3 DNA reads TGTGCCAGCAGTTTATTGGCTAGCGGGGCCACAGATACGCAGTATTTT. Residues: CASSLLASGATDTQYF.

With respect to this clonotype: A much larger clone differs by one base, so this may be a read error. The chain is built from TRBV5-1 and TRBJ2-7; no clear D gene. CDR1 is SGHRS, CDR2 YFSETQ, per germline. There are 15 residues in the CDR3. CDR3 bases: TGCGCCAGCAGCTTGGCTTCTGGGATCTCCCACGAGCGGTACTTC. This gives the protein CASSLASGISHERYF.

This clonotype was found many times. This chain uses TRBV19 with TRBJ2-1; 8 bases fit TRBD1. Trimming took 5 bases from V and 7 from J; bases not matched to a gene: 13. Germline assignment: CDR1 LNHDA and CDR2 SQIVND (reference sequence). The CDR3 consists of 16 residues. The CDR3 nucleotides read TGTGCCAGTAGTCCCTTTGGACAGGGCTTAGCAAATGAGCAGTTCTTC. This codes for CASSPFGQGLANEQFF.

This clonotype was seen many times. The chain employs TRBV2 and TRBJ2-1; 11 bases are shared with TRBD1. The germline CDR1 and CDR2 sequences are SNHLY and FYNNEI. Trimming at V came to 6 bases and at J to 7 bases, leaving 8 bases not matched to a gene. The length of the CDR3 is 15 residues. CDR3 DNA: TGTGCCAGCAGAAAAGGACAGGGGGCGGGAAATGAGCAGTTCTTC. It is translated as CASRKGQGAGNEQFF.

This clonotype has ten or more counts. The chain has TRBV20-1 and TRBJ2-7, with 8 bases lining up with TRBD1. V trimming: 4 bases; J trimming: 5 bases; junction bases outside the gene matches: 13. The CDR3 consists of 15 residues. In germline, CDR1 is DFQATT, CDR2 SNEGSKA (reference sequence). CDR3 in amino acids: CSANDPRTGSDEQYF. Written as DNA, the CDR3 is TGCAGTGCTAACGACCCTCGGACAGGGTCTGACGAGCAGTACTTC.

This clonotype was picked up many times. The chain couples TRBV6-6 to TRBJ1-5; TRBD1 matches at 9 bases. V was clipped by 7 bases and J by 2 bases; unmatched bases: 6. Germline CDR1 is MNHNY and CDR2 is SVGAGI (reference sequence). This CDR3 has 15 amino acids. CDR3 sequence (DNA): TGTGCCAGCACGACACAGGGGGCAGGCAATCAGCCCCAGCATTTT. As protein: CASTTQGAGNQPQHF.

The chain joins TRBV20-1 to TRBJ2-5; D is possibly TRBD1 (6 bases). The CDR3 contains 15 residues. V gave up 3 bases and J gave up 5 bases, with 19 bases separating them. CDR1 and CDR2 (germline): DFQATT, SNEGSKA (reference sequence). The CDR3 loop is CSARARGTGAETQYF. DNA for the CDR3: TGCAGTGCTAGGGCGAGGGGGACCGGGGCGGAGACCCAGTACTTC.

This clonotype occurred many times. The chain combines TRBV19 with TRBJ2-6; TRBD1 matches 7 bases. CDR1 and CDR2 (germline): LNHDA, SQIVND (reference sequence). The CDR3 is 18 residues long. Unmatched junction bases numbered 17, after V lost 7 bases and J lost 5 bases. CDR3 loop: CASKDPGQGGRRANVLTF. CDR3 in DNA: TGTGCCAGTAAAGATCCGGGACAAGGGGGCCGGAGGGCCAACGTCCTGACTTTC.

This clonotype was recorded at least ten times. The chain uses TRBV12-3 or TRBV12-4 and TRBJ1-4; 7 bases fit TRBD1. This CDR3 is 13 amino acids long. The ends lost 6 bases at V and 8 bases at J; junction bases unmatched: 6. CDR3 sequence: CASSHRGLEKLFF. The CDR3 DNA sequence: TGTGCCAGCAGCCACAGGGGTCTAGAAAAACTGTTTTTT.

As to this clonotype: Relative to the germline gene, one junction end is altered; a read error may explain this. This CDR3 reads CASSRQGVNQSQHF. The DNA for the CDR3 is TGTGCCAGCAGCCGACAAGGCGTCAATCAGTCCCAGCATTTT. The chain recombines TRBV7-9 with TRBJ1-5, with unresolved D. CDR1 SEHNR and CDR2 FQNEAQ come from the germline V gene (reference sequence). CDR3 length: 14 amino acids.

This clonotype was found many times. The J gene is TRBJ2-7, the V gene TRBV29-1; D unresolved. The CDR3 has 13 amino acids. Germline V gives CDR1 SQVTM, CDR2 ANQGSEA. Trimming pared 5 bases from V and 2 bases from J, leaving 13 bases between. The DNA of the CDR3 is TGCAGCGTTCGCCAAAGGGCCGCCTACGAGCAGTACTTC. This codes for CSVRQRAAYEQYF.

Details on this clonotype: A much larger clone is a single base away; this may be a read error. This chain uses TRBV3-1 with TRBJ2-3, with D hard to call. The better agreement between TRBJ1-5 and the DNA end casts doubt on the J call. The germline gives CDR1 LGHDT, CDR2 YNNKEL (reference sequence). The CDR3 totals 11 residues. DNA of the CDR3: TGTGCCAGCAGCCAAAGGGATACGCAGCATTTT. This sequence encodes CASSQRDTQHF.

This clonotype was recorded many times. This chain joins TRBV6-2 or TRBV6-3 and TRBJ1-6; D not resolved. Per germline, CDR1 MNHEY and CDR2 SVGEGT. The V end lost 5 bases, the J end lost 9 bases, and 8 bases lay between the germline ends. The CDR3 is 12 amino acids. CDR3 nucleotide sequence: TGTGCCAGCAGTGCTCCCGTTTCACCCCTCCACTTT. Translating it yields CASSAPVSPLHF.

This clonotype was counted only a few times. A read error is possible here, since a much larger clone lies one base away. V usage is TRBV5-1 and J usage is TRBJ1-1, with 7 bases lining up with TRBD1. There are 14 residues in the CDR3. In germline, CDR1 is SGHRS, CDR2 YFSETQ. The CDR3 loop is CAGRGGQVNTEAFF. The CDR3 nucleotides are TGCGCCGGCAGGGGCGGACAGGTTAACACTGAAGCTTTCTTT.